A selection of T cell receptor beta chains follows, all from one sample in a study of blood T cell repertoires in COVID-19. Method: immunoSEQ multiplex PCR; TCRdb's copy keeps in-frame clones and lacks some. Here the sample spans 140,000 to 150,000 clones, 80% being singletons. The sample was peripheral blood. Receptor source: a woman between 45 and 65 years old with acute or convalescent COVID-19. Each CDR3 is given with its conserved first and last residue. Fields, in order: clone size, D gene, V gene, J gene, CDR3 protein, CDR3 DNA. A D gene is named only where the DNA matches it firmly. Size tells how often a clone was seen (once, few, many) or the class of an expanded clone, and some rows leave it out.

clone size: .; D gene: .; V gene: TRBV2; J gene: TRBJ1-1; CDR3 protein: CASKTTEVNTEAFF; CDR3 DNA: TGTGCCAGCAAGACGACAGAGGTGAACACTGAAGCTTTCTTT
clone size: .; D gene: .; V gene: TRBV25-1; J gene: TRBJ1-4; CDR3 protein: CASSAPGGASNEKLFF; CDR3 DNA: TGTGCCAGCAGTGCCCCTGGGGGCGCAAGTAATGAAAAACTGTTTTTT
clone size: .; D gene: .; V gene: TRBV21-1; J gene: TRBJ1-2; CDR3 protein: CASSRLNTASANYGYTF; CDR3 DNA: TGTGCCAGCAGCAGGTTGAATACAGCCTCAGCTAACTATGGCTACACCTTC
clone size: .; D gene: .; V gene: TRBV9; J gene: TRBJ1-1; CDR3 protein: CASSSGGNTEAFF; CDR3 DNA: TGTGCCAGCAGCTCCGGGGGGAACACTGAAGCTTTCTTT
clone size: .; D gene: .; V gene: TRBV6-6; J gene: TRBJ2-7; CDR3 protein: CASSYELPYEQYF; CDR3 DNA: TGTGCCAGCAGTTACGAGCTCCCCTACGAGCAGTACTTC
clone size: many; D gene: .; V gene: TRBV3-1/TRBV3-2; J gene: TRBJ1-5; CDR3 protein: CASSQTTARNSYQPQHF; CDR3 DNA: TGTGCCAGCAGCCAAACGACAGCCAGAAACTCTTATCAGCCCCAGCATTTT
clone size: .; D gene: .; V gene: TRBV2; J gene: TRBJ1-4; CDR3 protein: CARHNTTNEKLFF; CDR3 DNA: TGTGCCAGGCATAACACAACTAATGAAAAACTGTTTTTT
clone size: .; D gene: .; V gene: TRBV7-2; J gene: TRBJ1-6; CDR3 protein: CASSLEWSSYNSPLHF; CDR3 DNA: TGTGCCAGCAGCTTAGAGTGGAGCTCCTATAATTCACCCCTCCACTTT
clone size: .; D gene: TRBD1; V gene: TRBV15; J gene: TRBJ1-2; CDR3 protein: CATSRDTTGEGYTF; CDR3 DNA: TGTGCCACCAGCAGAGATACGACAGGGGAGGGCTACACCTTC
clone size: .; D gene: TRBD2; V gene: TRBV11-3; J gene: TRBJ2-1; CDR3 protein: CASSLLAGGNEQFF; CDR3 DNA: TGTGCCAGCAGCTTGTTAGCGGGGGGTAATGAGCAGTTCTTC
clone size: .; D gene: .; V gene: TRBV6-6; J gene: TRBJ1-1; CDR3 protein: CATQRADQSTEAFF; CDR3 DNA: TGTGCCACCCAACGCGCGGATCAGAGCACTGAAGCTTTCTTT
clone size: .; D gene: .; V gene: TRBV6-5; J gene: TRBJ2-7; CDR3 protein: CASRNRQTYEQYF; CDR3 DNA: TGTGCCAGCAGGAATCGACAGACCTACGAGCAGTACTTC
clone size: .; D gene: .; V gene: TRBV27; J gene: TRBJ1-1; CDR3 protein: CASSLLDGGAIEAFF; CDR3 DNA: TGTGCCAGCAGTTTATTAGACGGGGGAGCGATTGAAGCTTTCTTT
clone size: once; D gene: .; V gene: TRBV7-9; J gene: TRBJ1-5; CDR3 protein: CASSSTSGYQPQHF; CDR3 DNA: TGTGCCAGCAGCTCAACCTCAGGGTATCAGCCCCAGCATTTT
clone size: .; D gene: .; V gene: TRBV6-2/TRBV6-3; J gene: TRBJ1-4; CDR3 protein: CASSYSEGRGEKLFF; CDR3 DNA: TGTGCCAGCAGTTACTCGGAAGGAAGGGGTGAAAAACTGTTTTTT
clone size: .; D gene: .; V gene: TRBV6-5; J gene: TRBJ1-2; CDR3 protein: CASLVGGYGYTF; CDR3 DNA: TGTGCCAGCCTGGTGGGAGGCTATGGCTACACCTTC
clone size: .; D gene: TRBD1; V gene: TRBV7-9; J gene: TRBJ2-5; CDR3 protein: CASSAGTAEETQYF; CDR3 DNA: TGTGCCAGCAGCGCCGGGACAGCGGAAGAGACCCAGTACTTC
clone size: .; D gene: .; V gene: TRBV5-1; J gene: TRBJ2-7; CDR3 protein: CASSMTGESYEQYF; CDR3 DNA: TGCGCCAGCAGCATGACAGGCGAGTCCTACGAGCAGTACTTC
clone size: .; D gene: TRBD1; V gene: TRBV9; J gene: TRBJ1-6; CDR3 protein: CASSADRGRTLHF; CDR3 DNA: TGTGCCAGCAGCGCCGACAGGGGGCGTACCCTCCACTTT
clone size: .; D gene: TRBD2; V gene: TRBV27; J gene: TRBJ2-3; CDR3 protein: CASSPKSYGLAGGGTDTQYF; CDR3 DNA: TGTGCCAGCAGTCCCAAATCGTACGGACTAGCGGGGGGGGGCACAGATACGCAGTATTTT
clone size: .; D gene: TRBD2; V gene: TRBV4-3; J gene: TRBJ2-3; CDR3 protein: CASSQDHLAGGGLDTQYF; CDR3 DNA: TGCGCCAGCAGCCAAGATCATTTAGCGGGGGGTGGACTGGATACGCAGTATTTT
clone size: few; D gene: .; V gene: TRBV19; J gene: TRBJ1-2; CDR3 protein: CASSELIGDFYTF; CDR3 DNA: TGTGCCAGTAGTGAACTTATCGGGGACTTCTACACCTTC
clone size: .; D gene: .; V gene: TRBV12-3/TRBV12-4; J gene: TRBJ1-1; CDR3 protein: CASSRQDEAFF; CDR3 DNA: TGTGCCAGCAGCCGACAGGACGAAGCTTTCTTT
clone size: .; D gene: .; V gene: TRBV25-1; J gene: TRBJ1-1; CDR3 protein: CASSESRTGYTEAFF; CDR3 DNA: TGTGCCAGCAGTGAATCCCGAACAGGATACACTGAAGCTTTCTTT
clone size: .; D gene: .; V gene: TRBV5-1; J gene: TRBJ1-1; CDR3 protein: CASSDDSGAAFF; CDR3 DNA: TGCGCCAGCAGCGACGACAGTGGGGCAGCTTTCTTT
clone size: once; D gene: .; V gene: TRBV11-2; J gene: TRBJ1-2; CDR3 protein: CASTQGSSVIQRDGYTF; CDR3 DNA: TGTGCCAGCACCCAAGGGTCCAGCGTGATACAGCGGGATGGCTACACCTTC
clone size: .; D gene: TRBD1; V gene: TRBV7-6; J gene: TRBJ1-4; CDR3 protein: CASSLGPDRVNEKLFF; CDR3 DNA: TGTGCCAGCAGCTTAGGGCCGGACAGGGTTAATGAAAAACTGTTTTTT
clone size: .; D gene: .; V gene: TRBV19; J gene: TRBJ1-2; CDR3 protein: CASTTKGTIGTTNYGYTF; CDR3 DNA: TGTGCCAGTACCACCAAAGGGACAATAGGGACGACTAACTATGGCTACACCTTC
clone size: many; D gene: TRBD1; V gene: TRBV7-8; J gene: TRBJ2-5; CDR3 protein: CASSLRSRGRFQETQYF; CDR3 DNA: TGTGCCAGCAGCCTCCGGAGCAGGGGGCGTTTCCAAGAGACCCAGTACTTC
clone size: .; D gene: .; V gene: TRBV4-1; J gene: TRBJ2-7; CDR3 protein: CASSQVVEEEQYF; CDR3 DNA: TGCGCCAGCAGCCAAGTCGTAGAGGAGGAGCAGTACTTC
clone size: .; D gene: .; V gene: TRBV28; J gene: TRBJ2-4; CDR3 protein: CASERLSTKNIQYF; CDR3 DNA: TGTGCCAGCGAGCGCCTCTCGACCAAAAACATTCAGTACTTC
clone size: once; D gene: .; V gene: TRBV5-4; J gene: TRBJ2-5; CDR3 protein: CASSLEMSETQYF; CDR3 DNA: TGTGCCAGCAGCTTGGAGATGAGTGAGACCCAGTACTTC